The TCR beta chain under discussion was sequenced for a study of OX40 agonist ivuxolimab in advanced cancers. About the study: At 65% to 85% male, the cohort had a mean age of roughly 60 years, ranging from about 20 to 80. There were three patients with partial responses, one having hepatocellular carcinoma and two cutaneous melanoma.

The repertoire was sequenced with immunoSEQ multiplex PCR; TCRdb's copy has only in-frame clones and lacks some. The profile shows more than 45,000 clones, roughly 80% of them singletons. For this clone: Its antigen remains unidentified.

Germline loops: CDR1 SEHNR, CDR2 FQNEAQ (reference sequence). The CDR3 is 16 residues long. Between the trimmed V and J ends, which lost 5 bases and 4 bases, there was a span of 17 bases. Findings of the study overall: Still undetermined is the antigen specificity of the expanded peripheral T cells.

This material consisted of CD4+ or CD8+ T cells sorted from blood, taken in a trial of the OX40 agonist ivuxolimab. This receptor was obtained from an adult with an advanced solid tumor such as melanoma, head and neck, liver or kidney cancer. The V call is TRBV7-9, the J call TRBJ2-2, with a possible D match to TRBD1 (5 bases). The CDR3 DNA reads TGTGCCAGCAGCCCTCGTAGGGGCGAGGTCACCGGGGAGCTGTTTTTT. Protein product: CASSPRRGEVTGELFF.